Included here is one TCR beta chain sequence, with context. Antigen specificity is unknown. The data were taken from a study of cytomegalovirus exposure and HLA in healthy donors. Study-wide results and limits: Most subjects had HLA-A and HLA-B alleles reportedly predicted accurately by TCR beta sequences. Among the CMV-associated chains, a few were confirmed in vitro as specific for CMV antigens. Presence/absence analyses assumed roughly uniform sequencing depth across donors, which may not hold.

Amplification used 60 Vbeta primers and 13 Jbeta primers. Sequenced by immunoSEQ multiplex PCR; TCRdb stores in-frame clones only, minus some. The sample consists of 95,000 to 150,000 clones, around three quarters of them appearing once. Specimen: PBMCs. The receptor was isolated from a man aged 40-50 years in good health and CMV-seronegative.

In DNA form, the CDR3 reads TGTGCCAGCAGCTTGGAGAGGCTAATCGGGGAGCTGTTTTTT. Residues: CASSLERLIGELFF. This chain links TRBV5-6 with TRBJ2-2; unclear D gene. Germline CDR1 is SGHDT and CDR2 is YYEEEE. V was trimmed by 0 bases and J by 7 bases, leaving 10 bases between them. The CDR3 consists of 14 residues.